The 2 T cell receptor beta chains below come from one sample, sequenced in a study of regulatory T cells in long-lasting Graves disease. Noted time point: persistent/refractory GD, antithyroid drugs over 5 years with positive TRAb. After RNA was extracted from PBMCs, the TCR library was made from it. Investigators prepared the TCR beta libraries by applying iRepertoire HTBI primers and Arm-PCR of CDR3 regions. TCRdb passed the multiplex PCR reads through MiXCR, listing each CDR3 protein once. The profile shows approximately 380,000 distinct CDR3 sequences, less than 25% of them singletons. Specimen: peripheral blood mononuclear cells (PBMCs), collected when the disease was refractory, from a patient treated with antithyroid drugs. The receptors were sampled from a female donor with Graves disease.

Points on this clonotype: A far larger clone is one nucleotide away, so this likely arose from a read error. V usage is TRBV7-8 and J usage is TRBJ1-2, with 11 bases fitting TRBD1. The CDR3 consists of 19 residues. The V gene's germline CDR1 is SGHVS and CDR2 FQNEAQ. The CDR3 loop reads CASSFRRGQGARSGYGCTF. The CDR3 DNA sequence: TGTGCCAGCAGCTTTCGTAGAGGACAGGGGGCCCGGTCTGGATATGGCTGCACCTTC.

The chain employs TRBV6-1 and TRBJ2-2, with D possibly TRBD2 on 5 matching bases. V shed 5 bases and J shed 7 bases, with 11 bases lying between them. The V gene's germline CDR1 is MNHNS and CDR2 SASEGT. The CDR3 spans 13 residues. CDR3 sequence (DNA): TGTGCCAGCAGTCGAGGGAACTTCGGGGAGCTGTTTTTT. Amino acids: CASSRGNFGELFF.